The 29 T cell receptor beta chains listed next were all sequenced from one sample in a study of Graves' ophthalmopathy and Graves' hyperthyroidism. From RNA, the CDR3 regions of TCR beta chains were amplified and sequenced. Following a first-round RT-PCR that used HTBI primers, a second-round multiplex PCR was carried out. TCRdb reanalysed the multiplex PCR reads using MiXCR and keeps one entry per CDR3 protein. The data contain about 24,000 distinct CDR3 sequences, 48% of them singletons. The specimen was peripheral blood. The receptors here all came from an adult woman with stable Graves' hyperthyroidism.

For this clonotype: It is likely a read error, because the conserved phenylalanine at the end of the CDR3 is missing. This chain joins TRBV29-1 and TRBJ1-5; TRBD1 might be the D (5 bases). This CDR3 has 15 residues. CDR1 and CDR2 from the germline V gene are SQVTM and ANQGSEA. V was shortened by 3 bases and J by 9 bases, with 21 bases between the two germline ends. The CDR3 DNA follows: TGCAGCGTTGAGGGAAGGGGCCCGGCGGGGGGGCCCCAGCATATT. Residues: CSVEGRGPAGGPQHI.

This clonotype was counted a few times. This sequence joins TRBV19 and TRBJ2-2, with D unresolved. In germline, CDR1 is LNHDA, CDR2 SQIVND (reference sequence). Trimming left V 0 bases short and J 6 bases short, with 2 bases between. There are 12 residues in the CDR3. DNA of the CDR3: TGTGCCAGTAGTATAGATCCCGGGGAGCTGTTTTTT. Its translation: CASSIDPGELFF.

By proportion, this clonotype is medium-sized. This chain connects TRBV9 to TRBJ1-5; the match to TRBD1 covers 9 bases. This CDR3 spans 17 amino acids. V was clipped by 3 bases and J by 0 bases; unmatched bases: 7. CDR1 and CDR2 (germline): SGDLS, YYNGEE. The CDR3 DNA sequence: TGTGCCAGCAGCGACGGACAGGGGCAGTATAGCAATCAGCCCCAGCATTTT. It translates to CASSDGQGQYSNQPQHF.

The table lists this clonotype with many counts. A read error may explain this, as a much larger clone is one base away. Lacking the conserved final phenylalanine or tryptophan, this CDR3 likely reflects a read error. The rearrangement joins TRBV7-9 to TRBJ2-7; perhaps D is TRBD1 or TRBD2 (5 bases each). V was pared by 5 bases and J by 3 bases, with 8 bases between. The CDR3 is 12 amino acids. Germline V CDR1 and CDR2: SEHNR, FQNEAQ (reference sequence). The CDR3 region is CASSRDHYEQYL. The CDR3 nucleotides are TGTGCCAGCAGCCGGGACCACTACGAGCAGTACCTC.

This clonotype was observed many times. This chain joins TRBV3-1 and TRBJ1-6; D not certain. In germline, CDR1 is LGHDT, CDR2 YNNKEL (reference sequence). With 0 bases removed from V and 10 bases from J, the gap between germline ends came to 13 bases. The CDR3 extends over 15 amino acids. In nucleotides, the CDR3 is TGTGCCAGCAGCCAAGATCATGCCAGTGAATCACCCCTCCACTTT. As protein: CASSQDHASESPLHF. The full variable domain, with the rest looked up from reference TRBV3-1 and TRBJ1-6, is DTAVSQTPKYLVTQMGNDKSIKCEQNLGHDTMYWYKQDSKKFLKIMFSYNNKELIINETVPNRFSPKSPDKAHLNLHINSLELGDSAVYFCASSQDHASESPLHFGNGTRLTVT.

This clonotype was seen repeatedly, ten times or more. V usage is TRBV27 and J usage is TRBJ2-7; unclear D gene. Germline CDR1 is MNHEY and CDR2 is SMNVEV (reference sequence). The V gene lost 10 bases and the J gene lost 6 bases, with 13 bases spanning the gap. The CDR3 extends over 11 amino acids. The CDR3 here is CANRGRVEQYF. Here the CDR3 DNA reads TGTGCCAACAGAGGAAGGGTCGAGCAGTACTTC.

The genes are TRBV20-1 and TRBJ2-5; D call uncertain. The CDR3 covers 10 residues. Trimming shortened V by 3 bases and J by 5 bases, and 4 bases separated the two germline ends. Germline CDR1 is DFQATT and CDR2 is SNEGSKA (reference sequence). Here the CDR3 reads CSARKETQYF. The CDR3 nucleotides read TGCAGTGCTAGGAAGGAGACCCAGTACTTC.

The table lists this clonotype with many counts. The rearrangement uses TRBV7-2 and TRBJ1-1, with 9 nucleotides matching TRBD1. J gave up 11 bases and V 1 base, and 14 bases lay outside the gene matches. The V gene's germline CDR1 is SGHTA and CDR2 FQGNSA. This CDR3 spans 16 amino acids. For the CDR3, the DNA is TGTGCCAGCAGCTTAGTGGTGACAGGGGGAACTCTTGGTGCTTTCTTT. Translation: CASSLVVTGGTLGAFF.

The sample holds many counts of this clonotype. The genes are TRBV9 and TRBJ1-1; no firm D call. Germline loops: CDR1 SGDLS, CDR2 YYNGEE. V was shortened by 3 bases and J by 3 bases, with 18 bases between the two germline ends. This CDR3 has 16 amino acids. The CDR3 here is CASSADLGLGDTEAFF. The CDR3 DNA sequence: TGTGCCAGCAGCGCGGACCTCGGACTTGGTGACACTGAAGCTTTCTTT.

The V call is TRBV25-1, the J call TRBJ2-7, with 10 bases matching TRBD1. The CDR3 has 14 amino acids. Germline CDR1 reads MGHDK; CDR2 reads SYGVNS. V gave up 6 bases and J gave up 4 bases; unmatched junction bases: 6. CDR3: CASSSGQGDYEQYF. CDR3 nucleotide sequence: TGTGCCAGCAGCTCCGGACAGGGGGATTACGAGCAGTACTTC.

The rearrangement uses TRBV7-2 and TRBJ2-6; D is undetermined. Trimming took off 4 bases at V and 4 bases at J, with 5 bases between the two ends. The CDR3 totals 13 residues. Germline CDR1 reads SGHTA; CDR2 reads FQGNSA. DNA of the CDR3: TGTGCCAGCAGCTATACAGGGGCCAACGTCCTGACTTTC. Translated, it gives CASSYTGANVLTF. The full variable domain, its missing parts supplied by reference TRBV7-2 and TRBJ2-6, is GAGVSQSPSNKVTEKGKDVELRCDPISGHTALYWYRQSLGQGLEFLIYFQGNSAPDKSGLPSDRFSAERTGGSVSTLTIQRTQQEDSAVYLCASSYTGANVLTFGAGSRLTVL.

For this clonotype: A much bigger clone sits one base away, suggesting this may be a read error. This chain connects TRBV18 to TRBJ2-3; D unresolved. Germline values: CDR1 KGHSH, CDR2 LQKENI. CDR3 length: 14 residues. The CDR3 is CASSPGIDTDTQFF. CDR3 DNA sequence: TGTGCCAGCTCACCAGGGATAGACACAGATACGCAGTTTTTT.

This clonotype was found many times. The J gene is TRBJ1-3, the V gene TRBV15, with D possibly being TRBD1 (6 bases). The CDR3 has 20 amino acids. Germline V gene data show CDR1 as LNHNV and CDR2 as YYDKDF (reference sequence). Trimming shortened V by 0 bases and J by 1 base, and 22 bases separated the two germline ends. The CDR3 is CATSRDLEVEQGLSGNTIYF. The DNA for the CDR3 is TGTGCCACCAGCAGAGATCTGGAGGTGGAACAGGGCCTTTCTGGAAACACCATATATTTT.

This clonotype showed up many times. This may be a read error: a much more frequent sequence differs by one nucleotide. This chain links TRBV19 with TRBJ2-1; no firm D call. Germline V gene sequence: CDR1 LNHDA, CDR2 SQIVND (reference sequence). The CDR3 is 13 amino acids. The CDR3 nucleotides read TGTGCCAATAGTATTGGCGGAAACAATGAGCAGTTCTTC. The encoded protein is CANSIGGNNEQFF.

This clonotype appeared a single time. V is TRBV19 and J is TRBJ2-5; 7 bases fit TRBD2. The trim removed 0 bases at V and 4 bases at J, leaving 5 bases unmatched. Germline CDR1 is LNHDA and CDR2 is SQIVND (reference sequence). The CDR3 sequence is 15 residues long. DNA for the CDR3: TGTGCCAGTAGTATAGATAGGTCGGGAGGAGAGACCCAGTACTTC. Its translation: CASSIDRSGGETQYF.

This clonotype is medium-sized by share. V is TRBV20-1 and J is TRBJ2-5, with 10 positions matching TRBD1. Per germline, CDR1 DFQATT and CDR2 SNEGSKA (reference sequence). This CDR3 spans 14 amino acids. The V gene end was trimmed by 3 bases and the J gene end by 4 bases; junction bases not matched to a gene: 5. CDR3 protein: CSASGDRGVETQYF. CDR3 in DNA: TGCAGTGCTAGTGGGGACAGGGGCGTAGAGACCCAGTACTTC.

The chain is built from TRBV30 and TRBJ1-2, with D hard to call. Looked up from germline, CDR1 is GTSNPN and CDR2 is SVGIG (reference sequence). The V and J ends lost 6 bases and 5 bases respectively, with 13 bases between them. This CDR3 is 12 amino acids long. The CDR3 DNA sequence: TGTGCCTGTAGCATTACAAGTTATGGCTACACCTTC. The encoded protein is CACSITSYGYTF.

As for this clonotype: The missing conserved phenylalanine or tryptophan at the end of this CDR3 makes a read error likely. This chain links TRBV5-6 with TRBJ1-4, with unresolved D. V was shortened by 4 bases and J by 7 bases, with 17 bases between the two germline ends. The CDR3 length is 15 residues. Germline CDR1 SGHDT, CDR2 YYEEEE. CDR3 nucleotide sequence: TGTGCCAGCAGCGTTTGGGCCCTAGGTAGTGAAAAACTGTTTTCT. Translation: CASSVWALGSEKLFS.

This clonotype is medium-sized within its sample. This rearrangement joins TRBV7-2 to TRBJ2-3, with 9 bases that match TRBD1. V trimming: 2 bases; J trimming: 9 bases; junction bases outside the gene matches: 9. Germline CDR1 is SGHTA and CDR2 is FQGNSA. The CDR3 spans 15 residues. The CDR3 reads CASSLSGTGRETQYF. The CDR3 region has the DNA TGTGCCAGCAGCTTATCGGGGACAGGGCGTGAGACGCAGTATTTT.

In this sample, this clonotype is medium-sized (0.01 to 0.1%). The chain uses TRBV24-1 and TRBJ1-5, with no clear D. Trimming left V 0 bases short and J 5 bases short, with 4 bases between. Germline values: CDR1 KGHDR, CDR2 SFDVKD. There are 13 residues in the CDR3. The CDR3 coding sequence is TGTGCCACCAGTGATTTGACGGATCAGCCCCAGCATTTT. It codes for CATSDLTDQPQHF.

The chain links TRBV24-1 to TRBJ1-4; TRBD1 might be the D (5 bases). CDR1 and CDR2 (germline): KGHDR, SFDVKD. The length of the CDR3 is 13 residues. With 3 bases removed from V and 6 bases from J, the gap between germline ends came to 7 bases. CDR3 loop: CATSDRTHEKLFF. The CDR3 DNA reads TGTGCCACCAGTGATAGGACACATGAAAAACTGTTTTTT.

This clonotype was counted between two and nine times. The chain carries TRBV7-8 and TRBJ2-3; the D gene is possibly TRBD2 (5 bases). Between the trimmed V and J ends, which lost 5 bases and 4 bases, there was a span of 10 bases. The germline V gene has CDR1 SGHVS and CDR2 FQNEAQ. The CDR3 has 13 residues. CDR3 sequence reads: CASSPDSSDTQYF. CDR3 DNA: TGTGCCAGCAGCCCGGACTCTTCAGATACGCAGTATTTT.

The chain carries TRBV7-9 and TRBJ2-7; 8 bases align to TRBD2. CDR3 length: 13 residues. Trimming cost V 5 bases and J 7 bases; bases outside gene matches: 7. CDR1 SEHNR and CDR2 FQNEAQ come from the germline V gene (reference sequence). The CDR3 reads CASSKWRGVEQYF. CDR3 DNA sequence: TGTGCCAGCAGCAAATGGCGGGGGGTTGAGCAGTACTTC.

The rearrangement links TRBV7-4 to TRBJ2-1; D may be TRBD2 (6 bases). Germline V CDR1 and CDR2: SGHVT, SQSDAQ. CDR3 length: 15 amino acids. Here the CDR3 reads CAEQTGSSSYNEQFF. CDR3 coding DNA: TGTGCTGAACAGACCGGGAGTAGCTCCTACAATGAGCAGTTCTTC.

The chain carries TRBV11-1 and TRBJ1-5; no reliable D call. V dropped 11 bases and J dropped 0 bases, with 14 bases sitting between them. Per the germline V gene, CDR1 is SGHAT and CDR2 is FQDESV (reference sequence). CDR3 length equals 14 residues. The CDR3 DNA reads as TGTGCCTGCCTGCCGGCTTATAGCAATCAGCCCCAGCATTTT. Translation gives CACLPAYSNQPQHF.

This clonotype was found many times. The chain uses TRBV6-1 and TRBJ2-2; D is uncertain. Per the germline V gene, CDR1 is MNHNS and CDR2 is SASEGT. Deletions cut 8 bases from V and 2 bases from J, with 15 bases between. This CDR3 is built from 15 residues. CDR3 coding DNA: TGTGCCAGCCTCCCAATGCATACCAACACCGGGGAGCTGTTTTTT. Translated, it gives CASLPMHTNTGELFF.

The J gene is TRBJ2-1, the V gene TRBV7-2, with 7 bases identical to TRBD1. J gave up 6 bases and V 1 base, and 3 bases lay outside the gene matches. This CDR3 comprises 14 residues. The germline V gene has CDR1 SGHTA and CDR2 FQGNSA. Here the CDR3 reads CASSLVAGGNEQFF. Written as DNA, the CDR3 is TGTGCCAGCAGCTTAGTAGCAGGGGGCAATGAGCAGTTCTTC. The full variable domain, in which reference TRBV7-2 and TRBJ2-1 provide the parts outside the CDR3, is GAGVSQSPSNKVTEKGKDVELRCDPISGHTALYWYRQSLGQGLEFLIYFQGNSAPDKSGLPSDRFSAERTGGSVSTLTIQRTQQEDSAVYLCASSLVAGGNEQFFGPGTRLTVL.

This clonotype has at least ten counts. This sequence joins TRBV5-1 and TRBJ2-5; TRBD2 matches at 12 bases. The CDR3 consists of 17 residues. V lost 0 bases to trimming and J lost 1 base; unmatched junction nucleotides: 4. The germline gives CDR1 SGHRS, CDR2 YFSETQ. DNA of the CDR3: TGCGCCAGCAGCTTGGAGCTAGCGGGAGGGTCCCAAGAGACCCAGTACTTC. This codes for CASSLELAGGSQETQYF.

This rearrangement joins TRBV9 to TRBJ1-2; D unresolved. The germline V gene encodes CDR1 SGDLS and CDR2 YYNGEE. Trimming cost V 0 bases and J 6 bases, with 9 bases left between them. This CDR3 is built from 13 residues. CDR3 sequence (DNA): TGTGCCAGCAGCGTAGGAGATGGGAATGGCTACACCTTC. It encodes CASSVGDGNGYTF.